This record looks at one TCR beta chain sequence and its context. Its specificity is not known. The V segment lost 5 bases and the J segment 4 bases; nucleotides outside the gene matches: 9. This CDR3 has 16 amino acids. Germline CDR1 is LNHDA and CDR2 is SQIVND (reference sequence). This entry belongs to a study of T cell responses to AZD1222 COVID-19 vaccine. Study-wide results and caveats: In a largely white British group with more females than males, clonal diversity was possibly underestimated. With dominance at 160-218 and 743-854, vaccine-associated CD4 TCRs spanned spike.

Produced via immunoSEQ multiplex PCR; TCRdb's table is partial and in-frame only. The profile shows roughly 260,000 clones, 90% to 95% of them singletons. The genes are TRBV19 and TRBJ2-5, with TRBD2 matching 11 bases. Source: peripheral blood, taken on day 0 of AZD1222 vaccination. The clonotype was recovered from an adult in good health. CDR3 coding DNA: TGTGCCAGTAGTCCTAGCGGGGGGCCCCCCCGAGAGACCCAGTACTTC. It encodes CASSPSGGPPRETQYF.